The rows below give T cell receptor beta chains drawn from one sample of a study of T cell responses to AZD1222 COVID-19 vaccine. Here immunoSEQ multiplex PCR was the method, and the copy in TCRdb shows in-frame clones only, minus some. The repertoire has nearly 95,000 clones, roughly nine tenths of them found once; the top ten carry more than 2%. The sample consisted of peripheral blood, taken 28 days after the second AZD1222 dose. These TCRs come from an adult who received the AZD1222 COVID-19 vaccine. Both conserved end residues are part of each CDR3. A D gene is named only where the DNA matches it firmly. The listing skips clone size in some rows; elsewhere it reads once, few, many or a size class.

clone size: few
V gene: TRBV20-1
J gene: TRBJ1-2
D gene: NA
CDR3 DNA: TGCAGTGCTAGAGTTAGATATGGCTACACCTTC
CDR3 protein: CSARVRYGYTF

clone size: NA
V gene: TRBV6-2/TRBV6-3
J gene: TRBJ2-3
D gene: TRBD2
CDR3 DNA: TGTGCCAGCAGTTATCATCGGGGGGACACAGATACGCAGTATTTT
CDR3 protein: CASSYHRGDTDTQYF

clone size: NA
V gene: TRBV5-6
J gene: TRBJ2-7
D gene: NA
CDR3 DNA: TGTGCCAGCAGCTTTGGGGTGGACGAGCAGTACTTC
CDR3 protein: CASSFGVDEQYF

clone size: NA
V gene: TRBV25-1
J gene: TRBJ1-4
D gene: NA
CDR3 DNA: TGTGCCAGCAGGGAGACAACTAATGAAAAACTGTTTTTT
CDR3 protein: CASRETTNEKLFF

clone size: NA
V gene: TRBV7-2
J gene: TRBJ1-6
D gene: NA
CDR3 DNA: TGTGCCAGCAGCTACGGGACCCGGGGGGATAATTCACCCCTCCACTTT
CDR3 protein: CASSYGTRGDNSPLHF

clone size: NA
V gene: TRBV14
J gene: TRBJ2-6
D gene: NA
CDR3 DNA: TGTGCCAGCAGCTTACCATCTAACTCTGGGGCCAACGTCCTGACTTTC
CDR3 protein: CASSLPSNSGANVLTF

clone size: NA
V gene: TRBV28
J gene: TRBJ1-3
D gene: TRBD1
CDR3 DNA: TGTGCCAGTCGACAGGGGTTCAACACCATATATTTT
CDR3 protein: CASRQGFNTIYF

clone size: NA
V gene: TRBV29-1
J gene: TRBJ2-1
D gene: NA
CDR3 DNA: TGCAGCGCAAGGGTCAATGAGCAGTTCTTC
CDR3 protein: CSARVNEQFF

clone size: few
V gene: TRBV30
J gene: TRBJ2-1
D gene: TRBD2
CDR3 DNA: TGTGCCTGGAGTGTGGTGTTCGGGAGGAGCTCCTACAATGAGCAGTTCTTC
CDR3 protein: CAWSVVFGRSSYNEQFF

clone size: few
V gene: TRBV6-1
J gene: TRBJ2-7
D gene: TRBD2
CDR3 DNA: TGTGCCAGCAGTGACGGACTAGCGCCATCCTACGAGCAGTACTTC
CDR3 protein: CASSDGLAPSYEQYF

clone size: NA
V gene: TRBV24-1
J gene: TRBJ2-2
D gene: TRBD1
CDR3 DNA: TGTGCCACCAGTGATTCGGGACAGGGGACCGGGGAGCTGTTTTTT
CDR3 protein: CATSDSGQGTGELFF

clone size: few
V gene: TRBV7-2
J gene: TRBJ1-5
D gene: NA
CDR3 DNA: TGTGCCAGCACCCCCGGGAGTTCCCGAGATCAGCCCCAGCATTTT
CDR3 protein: CASTPGSSRDQPQHF

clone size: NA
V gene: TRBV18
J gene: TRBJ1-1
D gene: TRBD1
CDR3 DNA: TGTGCCAGCTCCCTGACGACAGGGGCGGCCACTGAAGCTTTCTTT
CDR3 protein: CASSLTTGAATEAFF

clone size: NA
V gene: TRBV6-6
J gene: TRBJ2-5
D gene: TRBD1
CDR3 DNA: TGTGCCAGCAGTTTCACAGGGGGCATACAAGAGACCCAGTACTTC
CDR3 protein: CASSFTGGIQETQYF

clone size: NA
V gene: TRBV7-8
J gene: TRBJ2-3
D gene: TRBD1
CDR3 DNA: TGTGCCAGCAGCCCTAGGGGGGACAGGTTGGATACAGATACGCAGTATTTT
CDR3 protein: CASSPRGDRLDTDTQYF

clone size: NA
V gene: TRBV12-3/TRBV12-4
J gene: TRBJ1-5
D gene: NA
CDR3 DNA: TGTGCCAGCAGTAGACATCCAGATCAGCCCCAGCATTTT
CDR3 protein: CASSRHPDQPQHF

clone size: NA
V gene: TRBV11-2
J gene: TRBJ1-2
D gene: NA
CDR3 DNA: TGTGCCAGCAGGAGGGAGAGGGTTTCTGGCTACACCTTC
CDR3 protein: CASRRERVSGYTF

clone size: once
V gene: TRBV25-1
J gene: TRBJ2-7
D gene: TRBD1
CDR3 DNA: TGTGCCAGCAGGGGACAGGGGGCTGACGAGCAGTACTTC
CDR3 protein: CASRGQGADEQYF

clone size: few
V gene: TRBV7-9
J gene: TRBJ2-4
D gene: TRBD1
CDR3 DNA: TGTGCCAGCAGCTTAAGGGGACAGGGGTTAGTCAAAAACATTCAGTACTTC
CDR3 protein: CASSLRGQGLVKNIQYF

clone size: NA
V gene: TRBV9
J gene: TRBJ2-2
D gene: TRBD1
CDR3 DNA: TGTGCCAGCAGCGTAGCCCTTAGACCTTCCGGGACAGACCCCTTAGCGAACACCGGGGAGCTGTTTTTT
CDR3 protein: CASSVALRPSGTDPLANTGELFF

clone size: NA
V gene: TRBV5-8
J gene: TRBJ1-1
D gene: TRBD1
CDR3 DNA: TGTGCCAGCAGCCCACCCGGGACAGTCCCGACTGAAGCTTTCTTT
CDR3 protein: CASSPPGTVPTEAFF

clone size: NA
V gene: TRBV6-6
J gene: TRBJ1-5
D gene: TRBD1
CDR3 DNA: TGTGCCAGCAGTTACTCGGGACAGGGTCAGCCCCAGCATTTT
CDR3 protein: CASSYSGQGQPQHF

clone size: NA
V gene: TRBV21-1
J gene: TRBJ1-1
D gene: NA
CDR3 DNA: TGTGCCAGAAGGGGAGGGACAGGGGGCCACCCCAACACTGAAGCTTTCTTT
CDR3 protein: CARRGGTGGHPNTEAFF

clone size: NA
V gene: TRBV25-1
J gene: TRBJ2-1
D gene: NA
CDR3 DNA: TGTGCCAGCCAAATCTACAATGAGCAGTTCTTC
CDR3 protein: CASQIYNEQFF

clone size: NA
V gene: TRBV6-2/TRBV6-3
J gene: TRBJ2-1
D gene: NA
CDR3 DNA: TGTGCCAGCAGTTACGGGGCGCAGGGAGTCAATGAGCAGTTCTTC
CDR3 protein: CASSYGAQGVNEQFF

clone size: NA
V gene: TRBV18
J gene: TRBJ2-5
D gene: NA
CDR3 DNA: TGTGCCAGCTCACCACCGGAGACTAAAGAGACCCAGTACTTC
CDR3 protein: CASSPPETKETQYF

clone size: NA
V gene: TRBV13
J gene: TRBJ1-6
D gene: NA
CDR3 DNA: TGTGCCAGCAGCTGGCGGGGGTCGGATTCACCCCTCCACTTT
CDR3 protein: CASSWRGSDSPLHF

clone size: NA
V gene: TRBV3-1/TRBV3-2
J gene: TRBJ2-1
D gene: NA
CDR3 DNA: TGTGCCAGCAGCCAAGACGGAATTCGGCGGGAACGCTACAATGAGCAGTTCTTC
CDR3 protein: CASSQDGIRRERYNEQFF

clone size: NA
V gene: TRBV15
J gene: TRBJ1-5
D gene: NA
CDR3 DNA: TGTGCCACCAGCCTTAAATGGAGCAATCAGCCCCAGCATTTT
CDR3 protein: CATSLKWSNQPQHF

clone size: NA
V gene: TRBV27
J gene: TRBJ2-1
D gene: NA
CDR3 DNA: TGTGCCAGCACCAATCCGAAGAAAAGCTCCTACAATGAGCAGTTCTTC
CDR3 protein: CASTNPKKSSYNEQFF

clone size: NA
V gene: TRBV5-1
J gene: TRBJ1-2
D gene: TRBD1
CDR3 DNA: TGCGCCAGCAGCCCGTTACAGGGGGCCCATGGCTACACCTTC
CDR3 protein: CASSPLQGAHGYTF

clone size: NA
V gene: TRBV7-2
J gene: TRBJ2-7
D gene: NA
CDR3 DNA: TGTGCCAGCAGCTTAGACATTAACGGGAGAGCCTACGAGCAGTACTTC
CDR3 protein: CASSLDINGRAYEQYF

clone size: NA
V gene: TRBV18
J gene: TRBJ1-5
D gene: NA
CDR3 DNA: TGTGCCAGCTCACCCACAGGACACCGAAATCAGCCCCAGCATTTT
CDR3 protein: CASSPTGHRNQPQHF

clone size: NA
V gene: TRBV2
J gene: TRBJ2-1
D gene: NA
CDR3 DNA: TGTGCCAGCACTCGGGCCGAGTGGGTGCAGTTCTTC
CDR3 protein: CASTRAEWVQFF

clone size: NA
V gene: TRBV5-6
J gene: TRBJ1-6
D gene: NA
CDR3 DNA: TGTGCCAGCAGCTTGGGATGGGCAGGGCGGTCACCCCTCCACTTT
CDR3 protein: CASSLGWAGRSPLHF

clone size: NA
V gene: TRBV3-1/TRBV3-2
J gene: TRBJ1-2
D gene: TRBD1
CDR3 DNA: TGTGCCAGCACCCCGGGACAGGGGTCCTATGGCTACACCTTC
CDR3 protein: CASTPGQGSYGYTF

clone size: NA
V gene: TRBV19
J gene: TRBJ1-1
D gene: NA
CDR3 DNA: TGTGCCAGTAGTATAGATCAGCGAAACACTGAAGCTTTCTTT
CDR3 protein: CASSIDQRNTEAFF

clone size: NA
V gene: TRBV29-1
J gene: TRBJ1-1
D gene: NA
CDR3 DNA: TGCAGCGTTGCCTGGGGGGGTGAGGGCACTGAAGCTTTCTTT
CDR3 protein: CSVAWGGEGTEAFF

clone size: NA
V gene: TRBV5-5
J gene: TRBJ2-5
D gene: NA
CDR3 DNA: TGTGCCAGCAGCTTGCTGGCCGGAGAGACCCAGTACTTC
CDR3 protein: CASSLLAGETQYF

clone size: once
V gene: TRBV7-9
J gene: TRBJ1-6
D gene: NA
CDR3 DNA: TGTGCCAGCAGCTCAACACAGGTTAATTCACCCCTCCACTTT
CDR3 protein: CASSSTQVNSPLHF

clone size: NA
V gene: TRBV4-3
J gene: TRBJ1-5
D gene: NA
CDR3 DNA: TGCGCCAGCAGCCAAGATTGTTTTAGGGGGGGCAGGGGAATCCATCAGCCCCAGCATTTT
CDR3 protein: CASSQDCFRGGRGIHQPQHF

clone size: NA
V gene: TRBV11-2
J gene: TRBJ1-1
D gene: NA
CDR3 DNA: TGTGCCAGCAGCCCGAGGGCGGACACTGAAGCTTTCTTT
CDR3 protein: CASSPRADTEAFF

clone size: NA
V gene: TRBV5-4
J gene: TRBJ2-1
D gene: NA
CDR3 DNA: TGTGCCAGCAGCTTTGGAGGACCGGCCGAGGGTTACAATGAGCAGTTCTTC
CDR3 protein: CASSFGGPAEGYNEQFF

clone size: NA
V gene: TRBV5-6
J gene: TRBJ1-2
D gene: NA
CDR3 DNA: TGTGCCAGCAGCTTGAACTATGGCTACACCTTC
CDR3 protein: CASSLNYGYTF

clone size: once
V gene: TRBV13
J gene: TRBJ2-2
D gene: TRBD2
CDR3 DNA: TGTGCCAGCAGCCCAGGGAAACTAGCGGCGAACACCGGGGAGCTGTTTTTT
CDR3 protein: CASSPGKLAANTGELFF

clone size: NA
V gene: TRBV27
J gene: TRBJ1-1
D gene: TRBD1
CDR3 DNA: TGTGCCAGCCGTTGGACAGGGAACACTGAAGCTTTCTTT
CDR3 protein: CASRWTGNTEAFF

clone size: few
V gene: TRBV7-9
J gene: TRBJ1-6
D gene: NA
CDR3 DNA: TGTGCCAGCAGCTTTGATAGGTCACCCCTCCACTTT
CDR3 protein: CASSFDRSPLHF

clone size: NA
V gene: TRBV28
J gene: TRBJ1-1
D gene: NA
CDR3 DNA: TGTGCCAGCGGGACTCTTGGCGAAGCTTTCTTT
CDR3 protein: CASGTLGEAFF

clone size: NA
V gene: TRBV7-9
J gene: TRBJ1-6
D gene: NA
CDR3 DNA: TGTGCCAGCAGCTTAGTTCCAGGCTCCTATAATTCACCCCTCCACTTT
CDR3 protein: CASSLVPGSYNSPLHF

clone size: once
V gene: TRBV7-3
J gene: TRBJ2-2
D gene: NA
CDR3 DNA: TGTGCCAGCAGTCTTGAACCGGGAGCATTCCCCGGGGAGCTGTTTTTT
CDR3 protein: CASSLEPGAFPGELFF

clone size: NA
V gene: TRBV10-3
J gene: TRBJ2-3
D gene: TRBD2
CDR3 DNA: TGTGCCATCAGTGAGTCGGGAGGGGCGACGGGGGATACGCAGTATTTT
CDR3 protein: CAISESGGATGDTQYF